The clone carrying this TCR beta chain is categorized as hyperexpanded (1% or more). Its specificity is unknown. Trimming cost V 3 bases and J 3 bases, with 5 bases left between them. There are 12 residues in the CDR3. Amplification of TRBV12-4/TRBJ1-2 clonotypes used adaptor-ligated barcode primers. From the multiplex PCR reads, TCRdb called clonotypes with MiXCR, one entry per CDR3 protein. The top ten clones hold roughly 56% of a sample with 200 or so distinct CDR3 sequences, 8.5% to 10% of them seen once. Study outcomes and limitations: About 13% of tumor Treg sequences matched naive CD4+ cells. Tumor memory CD4+ T cell TCR gene usage was found to cluster with blood and lymph node memory CD4+ cells and with lymph node naive CD4+ cells. Tumor Tregs overlapped most with tumor, then blood, naive CD4+ cells.

The sorted Tregs were CD4+CD25+CD127-/low cells. Material: Tregs sorted from blood. The chain employs TRBV12-3 or TRBV12-4 and TRBJ1-2; D not resolved. The sequence derives from a female donor with breast cancer. Here the CDR3 DNA reads TGTGCCAGCAGTTTGCGCGACTATGGCTACACCTTC. Translated: CASSLRDYGYTF.